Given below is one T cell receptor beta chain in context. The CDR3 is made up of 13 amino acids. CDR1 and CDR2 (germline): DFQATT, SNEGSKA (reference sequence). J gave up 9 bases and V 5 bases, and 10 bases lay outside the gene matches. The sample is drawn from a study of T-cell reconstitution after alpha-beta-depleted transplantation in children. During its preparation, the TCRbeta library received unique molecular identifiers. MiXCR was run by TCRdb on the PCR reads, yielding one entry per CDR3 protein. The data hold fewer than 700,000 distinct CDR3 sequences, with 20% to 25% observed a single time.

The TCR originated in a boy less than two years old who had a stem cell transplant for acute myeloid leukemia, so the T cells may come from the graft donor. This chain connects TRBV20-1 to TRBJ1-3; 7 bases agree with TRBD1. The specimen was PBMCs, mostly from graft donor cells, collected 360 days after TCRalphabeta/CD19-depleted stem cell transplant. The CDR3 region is CSALQGSLATIYF. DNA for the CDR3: TGCAGTGCTCTACAGGGGAGTCTCGCCACCATATATTTT.